These 22 T cell receptor beta chains were all obtained from the same sample, sequenced in a study of cytomegalovirus exposure and HLA in healthy donors. PCR amplification relied on 60 Vbeta primers (plus 13 Jbeta primers). The table came from immunoSEQ multiplex PCR; TCRdb's copy has only in-frame clones and leaves some out. The sample has 130,000 or so clones; roughly 78% are singletons. The sequencing input was PBMCs. These receptors all come from a man younger than 30 in good health and CMV-seropositive.

In DNA, the CDR3 is TGTGCCAGCAGTGACAGACAGGGTTACACAGATACGCAGTATTTT. Translated: CASSDRQGYTDTQYF. The chain has TRBV25-1 and TRBJ2-3; 7 nucleotides line up with TRBD1. The junction had 5 bases not matched to a gene; V was cut back by 3 bases and J by 2 bases. This CDR3 has 15 amino acids. CDR1 is MGHDK and CDR2 is SYGVNS in the germline V gene.

The chain recombines TRBV5-1 with TRBJ2-7; D possibly corresponds to TRBD1 (6 bases). The germline V gene has CDR1 SGHRS and CDR2 YFSETQ. V was trimmed by 0 bases and J by 7 bases, leaving 11 bases between them. The CDR3 loop spans 13 amino acids. Written as DNA, the CDR3 is TGCGCCAGCAGCTTGGACAGGGCGAGGGAGCAGTACTTC. Amino acid sequence: CASSLDRAREQYF.

The V gene is TRBV11-2, the J gene TRBJ1-1; 9 bases are shared with TRBD1. Trimming cost V 5 bases and J 0 bases; bases outside gene matches: 13. CDR1 and CDR2 (germline): SGHAT, FQNNGV. This CDR3 contains 18 residues. Here the CDR3 reads CASSPDWTGADMNTEAFF. CDR3 bases: TGTGCCAGCAGCCCGGACTGGACAGGGGCCGATATGAACACTGAAGCTTTCTTT.

This chain links TRBV5-1 with TRBJ2-6; weak D call: TRBD2 (5 bases). Deletions cut 0 bases from V and 0 bases from J, with 16 bases between. The germline V gene has CDR1 SGHRS and CDR2 YFSETQ. This CDR3 region has 19 residues. The CDR3: CASSLVSVSAYSGANVLTF. Here the CDR3 DNA reads TGCGCCAGCAGCTTGGTCTCAGTTAGCGCCTACTCTGGGGCCAACGTCCTGACTTTC.

In DNA, the CDR3 is TGCAGCGTTGAATCGGGTGAGGGGACAGGGGAGTCCTACGAGCAGTACTTC. The encoded protein is CSVESGEGTGESYEQYF. The chain carries TRBV29-1 and TRBJ2-7; 10 bases are shared with TRBD1. V trimming: 2 bases; J trimming: 1 base; junction bases outside the gene matches: 11. This CDR3 has 17 amino acids. The germline V gene encodes CDR1 SQVTM and CDR2 ANQGSEA.

The genes are TRBV18 and TRBJ2-7; a weak D match, TRBD2 (5 bases). The CDR3 sequence is 13 residues long. CDR1 is KGHSH and CDR2 is LQKENI in the germline V gene. V lost 5 bases to trimming and J lost 1 base, with 9 bases between them. CDR3 residues: CASSGSGSYEQYF. CDR3 sequence (DNA): TGTGCCAGCTCAGGGTCGGGATCCTACGAGCAGTACTTC.

The chain carries TRBV5-6 and TRBJ2-7, with TRBD2 as a possible D gene (5 bases). V lost 0 bases and J lost 0, with 13 bases in between. Germline CDR1 reads SGHDT; CDR2 reads YYEEEE. This CDR3 region has 16 residues. The CDR3 nucleotides read TGTGCCAGCAGCTTGGTCGGATCGACTACCTCCTACGAGCAGTACTTC. It encodes CASSLVGSTTSYEQYF.

The chain employs TRBV6-1 and TRBJ2-7, with TRBD1 identical over 8 bases. J gave up 7 bases and V 6 bases, and 11 bases lay outside the gene matches. The CDR3 has 14 amino acids. Germline loops: CDR1 MNHNS, CDR2 SASEGT. CDR3 DNA sequence: TGTGCCAGCAGCCTGACAGGGGCCTTGGGGGAGCAGTACTTC. Translating gives CASSLTGALGEQYF.

As concerns this clone: Germline is not matched at one junction end, which may reflect a read error. V gene TRBV29-1 combines with J gene TRBJ2-3; 10 bases agree with TRBD2. The CDR3 covers 14 residues. Germline V gene data show CDR1 as SQVTM and CDR2 as ANQGSEA. The CDR3 reads CRVGLAGVADTQYF. The DNA of the CDR3 is TGCAGGGTTGGGCTAGCGGGAGTGGCAGATACGCAGTATTTT.

The rearrangement joins TRBV11-3 to TRBJ2-2; TRBD2 might be the D (6 bases). From germline, CDR1 is SGHNT and CDR2 YENEEA. The CDR3 contains 15 residues. Trimming pared 5 bases from V and 6 bases from J, leaving 16 bases between. The CDR3 loop reads CASSPTGGLAGELFF. The DNA of the CDR3 is TGTGCCAGCAGCCCGACCGGGGGATTGGCCGGGGAGCTGTTTTTT. The variable domain in full, with the rest retrieved from reference TRBV11-3 and TRBJ2-2, is EAGVVQSPRYKIIEKKQPVAFWCNPISGHNTLYWYLQNLGQGPELLIRYENEEAVDDSQLPKDRFSAERLKGVDSTLKIQPAELGDSAVYLCASSPTGGLAGELFFGEGSRLTVL.

The rearrangement joins TRBV7-6 to TRBJ2-3; D is possibly TRBD1 (5 bases). The CDR3 loop spans 14 amino acids. Germline lookup yields CDR1 SGHVS and CDR2 FNYEAQ. V lost 3 bases, J lost 1 base, and 8 bases lay in between. The DNA for the CDR3 is TGTGCCAGCAGCTTCCTCAGGGGCACAGATACGCAGTATTTT. Translating it yields CASSFLRGTDTQYF.

The gene calls are TRBV19 and TRBJ1-5; D remains unclear. V was clipped by 5 bases and J by 6 bases, with 11 bases between them. Per germline, CDR1 LNHDA and CDR2 SQIVND (reference sequence). This CDR3 region has 13 residues. The CDR3 DNA reads as TGTGCCAGTAGTTTAGGAGGAGTTCAGCCCCAGCATTTT. This gives the protein CASSLGGVQPQHF.

The chain links TRBV19 to TRBJ1-2; 10 bases fit TRBD1. This CDR3 is built from 16 residues. V lost 5 bases to trimming and J lost 5 bases; unmatched junction nucleotides: 11. In germline, CDR1 is LNHDA, CDR2 SQIVND (reference sequence). For the CDR3, the DNA is TGTGCCAGTAGTCCTCCCGGGACAGGGGTAGGGTATGGCTACACCTTC. Encoded protein: CASSPPGTGVGYGYTF.

The V gene is TRBV2, the J gene TRBJ2-3; 9 nucleotides agree with TRBD2. From germline, CDR1 is SNHLY and CDR2 FYNNEI. The CDR3 totals 18 residues. The ends lost 7 bases at V and 11 bases at J; junction bases unmatched: 25. The CDR3 loop is CASTEGGGWREGRRVQYF. In DNA form, the CDR3 reads TGTGCCAGCACCGAAGGGGGAGGTTGGCGGGAGGGCCGGAGAGTGCAGTATTTT.

The chain uses TRBV6-6 and TRBJ2-1; the match to TRBD2 covers 10 bases. The CDR3 runs to 14 residues. The ends lost 4 bases at V and 7 bases at J; junction bases unmatched: 4. Germline-derived CDR1 and CDR2 are MNHNY and SVGAGI (reference sequence). The CDR3 sequence is CASSSLAGVNEQFF. DNA of the CDR3: TGTGCCAGCAGTTCCCTAGCGGGAGTTAATGAGCAGTTCTTC.

In DNA, the CDR3 is TGTGCCAGCAGCTTCAGTGAGGCAGGCAATCAGCCCCAGCATTTT. It specifies CASSFSEAGNQPQHF. The gene calls are TRBV7-9 and TRBJ1-5, with D hard to call. CDR1 SEHNR and CDR2 FQNEAQ come from the germline V gene (reference sequence). This CDR3 is built from 15 residues. Trimming pared 3 bases from V and 2 bases from J, leaving 11 bases between. The full variable domain, rest sourced from reference TRBV7-9 and TRBJ1-5, is DTGVSQNPRHKITKRGQNVTFRCDPISEHNRLYWYRQTLGQGPEFLTYFQNEAQLEKSRLLSDRFSAERPKGSFSTLEIQRTEQGDSAMYLCASSFSEAGNQPQHFGDGTRLSIL.

This rearrangement joins TRBV28 to TRBJ2-7; TRBD1 agrees at 10 bases. V lost 3 bases, J lost 1 base, and 6 bases stayed unmatched. This CDR3 is built from 16 residues. Germline CDR1 reads MDHEN; CDR2 reads SYDVKM. The CDR3: CASSLRPGQGSYEQYF. CDR3 nucleotide sequence: TGTGCCAGCAGTTTGAGACCGGGACAGGGGTCCTACGAGCAGTACTTC.

The chain carries TRBV4-1 and TRBJ1-1; D unresolved. The CDR3 consists of 14 residues. The germline CDR1 and CDR2 sequences are MGHRA and YSYEKL. V was pared by 0 bases and J by 1 base, with 6 bases between. CDR3 protein: CASSQEEGNTEAFF. The CDR3 DNA reads as TGCGCCAGCAGCCAAGAGGAGGGGAACACTGAAGCTTTCTTT.

The V and J genes are TRBV11-2 and TRBJ2-7; maybe TRBD1 (5 bases). V gave up 10 bases and J gave up 2 bases, with 15 bases separating them. This CDR3 has 13 residues. From germline, CDR1 is SGHAT and CDR2 FQNNGV. The chain's CDR3 is CATGAALPYEQYF. CDR3 DNA sequence: TGTGCCACTGGGGCGGCCCTACCCTACGAGCAGTACTTC.

This clone was seen only a few times. The J gene is TRBJ1-1, the V gene TRBV6-5; D uncertain. V lost 0 bases, J lost 2 bases, and 7 bases lay in between. CDR1 is MNHEY and CDR2 is SVGAGI in the germline V gene. The length of the CDR3 is 14 residues. CDR3 nucleotide sequence: TGTGCCAGCAGTTACTCGAACAGTAACACTGAAGCTTTCTTT. As protein: CASSYSNSNTEAFF.

The chain carries TRBV25-1 and TRBJ1-1; possibly TRBD1 for D (5 bases). The CDR3 has 15 amino acids. Deletions cut 0 bases from V and 4 bases from J, with 12 bases between. Germline values: CDR1 MGHDK, CDR2 SYGVNS. The CDR3 DNA is TGTGCCAGCAGTGAATATAAAGGGGTATTCACTGAAGCTTTCTTT. As protein: CASSEYKGVFTEAFF.

This chain links TRBV19 with TRBJ1-5; tentatively, D is TRBD1 (5 bases). CDR1 and CDR2 (germline): LNHDA, SQIVND (reference sequence). V was cut by 1 base and J by 1 base, with 14 bases left in between. This CDR3 has 17 amino acids. The CDR3 protein is CASSIAGGGESNQPQHF. As DNA, the CDR3 is TGTGCCAGTAGTATAGCTGGGGGAGGAGAAAGCAATCAGCCCCAGCATTTT. Based on the CDR3 plus reference TRBV19 and TRBJ1-5, the full variable domain is DGGITQSPKYLFRKEGQNVTLSCEQNLNHDAMYWYRQDPGQGLRLIYYSQIVNDFQKGDIAEGYSVSREKKESFPLTVTSAQKNPTAFYLCASSIAGGGESNQPQHFGDGTRLSIL.